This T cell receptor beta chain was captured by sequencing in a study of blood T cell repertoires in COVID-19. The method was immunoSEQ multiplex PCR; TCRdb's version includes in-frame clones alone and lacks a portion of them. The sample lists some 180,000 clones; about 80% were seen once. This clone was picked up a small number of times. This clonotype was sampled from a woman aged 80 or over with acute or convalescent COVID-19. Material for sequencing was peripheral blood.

This CDR3 is CASSQDLAAGSPLHF. The CDR3 nucleotides are TGTGCCAGCAGCCAAGATTTAGCGGCCGGATCACCCCTCCACTTT. The rearrangement joins TRBV3-1 (or the pseudogene TRBV3-2) to TRBJ1-6; D ambiguous. The CDR3 has 15 amino acids. Germline CDR1 LGHDT, CDR2 YNNKEL (reference sequence). V was clipped by 0 bases and J by 10 bases, with 13 bases between them.